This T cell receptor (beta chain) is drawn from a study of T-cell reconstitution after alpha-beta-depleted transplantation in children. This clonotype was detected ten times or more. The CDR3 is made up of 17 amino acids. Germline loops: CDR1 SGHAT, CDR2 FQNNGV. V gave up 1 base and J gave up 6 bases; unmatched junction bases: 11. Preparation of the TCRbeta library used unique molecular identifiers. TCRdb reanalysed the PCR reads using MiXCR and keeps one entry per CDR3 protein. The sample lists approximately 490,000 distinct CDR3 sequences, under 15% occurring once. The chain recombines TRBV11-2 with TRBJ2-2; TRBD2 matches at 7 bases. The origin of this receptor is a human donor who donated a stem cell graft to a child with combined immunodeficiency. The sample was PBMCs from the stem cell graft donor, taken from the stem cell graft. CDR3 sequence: CASSLVVSGTNPGELFF. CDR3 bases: TGTGCCAGCAGCTTAGTCGTGTCCGGGACTAACCCCGGGGAGCTGTTTTTT.